Following are 31 T cell receptor beta chains from one sample sequenced in a study of blood T cell repertoires in COVID-19. Assay used: immunoSEQ multiplex PCR; TCRdb lists only in-frame clones, some missing. The sample contains hundreds of thousands of clones, about nine tenths of which appear only once. What was sequenced was PBMCs or T cells enriched from blood (not recorded which). These TCRs come from a woman in her thirties or forties who had recovered from COVID-19.

This sequence joins TRBV6-2 or TRBV6-3 and TRBJ2-7; D may be TRBD1 (5 bases). Trimming shortened V by 5 bases and J by 6 bases, and 8 bases separated the two germline ends. From germline, CDR1 is MNHEY and CDR2 SVGEGT. CDR3 size: 11 residues. The CDR3 sequence: CASSTTGEQYF. The CDR3 bases are TGTGCCAGCAGTACAACAGGCGAGCAGTACTTC.

CDR3 bases: TGTGCCAGCAGCTCCCATAGGGGAACAGGTTACTCCTTTTTTACGCAGTATTTT. Residues: CASSSHRGTGYSFFTQYF. V and J are TRBV11-2 and TRBJ2-3, with D possibly matching TRBD1 (5 bases). Germline lookup yields CDR1 SGHAT and CDR2 FQNNGV. The CDR3 totals 18 residues. Trimming took 4 bases from V and 8 from J, leaving 28 bases between them.

The genes are TRBV11-3 and TRBJ2-1; TRBD2 aligns across 8 bases. Germline CDR1 reads SGHNT; CDR2 reads YENEEA. V was pared by 5 bases and J by 9 bases, with 9 bases of the junction left unmatched. The CDR3 has 14 residues. The CDR3 sequence is CASSLPGLVAEQFF. The CDR3 DNA follows: TGTGCCAGCAGCCTCCCGGGACTAGTTGCTGAGCAGTTCTTC.

In this sample, this clone turned up a few times. The V gene is TRBV3-1 (or the pseudogene TRBV3-2), the J gene TRBJ2-3; D remains ambiguous. Germline V gene sequence: CDR1 LGHDT, CDR2 YNNKEL (reference sequence). This CDR3 contains 15 residues. The V gene lost 1 base and the J gene lost 2 bases, with 10 bases spanning the gap. CDR3 region: CASSQASVHTDTQYF. In DNA form, the CDR3 reads TGTGCCAGCAGCCAAGCATCGGTTCACACAGATACGCAGTATTTT.

The gene calls are TRBV6-5 and TRBJ2-5; 9 positions agree with TRBD1. Looked up from germline, CDR1 is MNHEY and CDR2 is SVGAGI. CDR3 length equals 15 residues. With V trimmed by 4 bases and J by 1 base, 4 bases remained unmatched. The CDR3 reads CASSSSDRGQETQYF. The CDR3 DNA reads TGTGCCAGCAGTTCCTCGGACAGGGGCCAAGAGACCCAGTACTTC.

Only one count was recorded for this clone. The rearrangement links TRBV27 to TRBJ2-7, with 9 bases lining up with TRBD1. This CDR3 contains 17 residues. Per germline, CDR1 MNHEY and CDR2 SMNVEV (reference sequence). Trimming cost V 2 bases and J 2 bases; bases outside gene matches: 10. Here the CDR3 reads CASSLRARDRVPYEQYF. The DNA for the CDR3 is TGTGCCAGCAGTTTAAGGGCAAGGGACAGGGTTCCCTACGAGCAGTACTTC.

The gene calls are TRBV21-1 and TRBJ2-5; the table assigns TRBD2, which was not confirmed against the DNA. TRBV21-1 is assigned pseudogene status. There are 19 residues in the CDR3. CDR3 in amino acids: CASSKSPGGGGALQETQYF. The CDR3 nucleotides read TGTGCCAGCAGCAAATCCCCGGGGGGAGGAGGGGCCTTACAAGAGACCCAGTACTTC.

The rearrangement joins TRBV18 to TRBJ1-1; a possible D gene is TRBD1 (5 bases). The CDR3 covers 14 residues. Germline CDR1 is KGHSH and CDR2 is LQKENI. V was trimmed by 2 bases and J by 1 base, leaving 8 bases between them. CDR3 in amino acids: CASSPARANTEAFF. CDR3 sequence (DNA): TGTGCCAGCTCACCAGCCAGGGCGAACACTGAAGCTTTCTTT.

This chain links TRBV15 with TRBJ2-5; 8 nucleotides match TRBD2. With 4 bases clipped from V and 2 bases from J, the junction kept 9 bases outside the gene matches. The CDR3 length is 16 residues. Per germline, CDR1 LNHNV and CDR2 YYDKDF (reference sequence). CDR3 sequence: CATSTGTRGIQETQYF. The CDR3 DNA is TGTGCCACCAGCACAGGGACTAGAGGAATTCAAGAGACCCAGTACTTC. Full variable domain (missing parts from reference TRBV15 and TRBJ2-5): DAMVIQNPRYQVTQFGKPVTLSCSQTLNHNVMYWYQQKSSQAPKLLFHYYDKDFNNEADTPDNFQSRRPNTSFCFLDIRSPGLGDTAMYLCATSTGTRGIQETQYFGPGTRLLVL.

V is TRBV12-3 or TRBV12-4 and J is TRBJ1-2; TRBD1 might be the D (5 bases). Deletions cut 10 bases from V and 8 bases from J, with 14 bases between. The CDR3 runs to 11 residues. The DNA for the CDR3 is TGTGCCAAGCAGGGAGGTAGGGGCTACACCTTC. Amino acids: CAKQGGRGYTF.

V usage is TRBV9 and J usage is TRBJ2-7; 8 bases are shared with TRBD1. CDR1 is SGDLS, CDR2 YYNGEE, per germline. The V and J ends lost 3 bases and 4 bases, in that order; junction bases with no gene match: 6. This CDR3 is 14 amino acids long. CDR3 sequence (DNA): TGTGCCAGCAGCGAGACAGGGACAGGTTACGAGCAGTACTTC. Translation gives CASSETGTGYEQYF.

The chain is built from TRBV3-1 (or the pseudogene TRBV3-2) and TRBJ1-1; no definite D call. Germline CDR1 reads LGHDT; CDR2 reads YNNKEL (reference sequence). This CDR3 is 17 amino acids long. V was shortened by 4 bases and J by 0 bases, with 18 bases between the two germline ends. The CDR3 region is CASSPLGPQALNTEAFF. The CDR3 DNA is TGTGCCAGCAGCCCCCTGGGCCCGCAGGCCCTGAACACTGAAGCTTTCTTT.

This chain uses TRBV6-1 with TRBJ1-2; 7 nucleotides line up with TRBD1. J gave up 10 bases and V 3 bases, and 8 bases lay outside the gene matches. From germline, CDR1 is MNHNS and CDR2 SASEGT. CDR3 length: 13 residues. CDR3 sequence: CASSDRDRSNYTF. CDR3 DNA sequence: TGTGCCAGCAGTGATCGGGACAGAAGCAACTACACCTTC.

This clone appeared a few times. The chain is built from TRBV6-5 and TRBJ2-5, with D unresolved. Per germline, CDR1 MNHEY and CDR2 SVGAGI. CDR3 length: 13 amino acids. Trimming shortened V by 2 bases and J by 4 bases, and 8 bases separated the two germline ends. CDR3 bases: TGTGCCAGCAGTTACGACAAACTAGAGACCCAGTACTTC. Encoded protein: CASSYDKLETQYF.

This chain links TRBV12-3 or TRBV12-4 with TRBJ2-1; no clear D. This CDR3 has 13 residues. The V gene lost 3 bases and the J gene lost 5 bases, with 8 bases spanning the gap. The CDR3 loop reads CASSFARDNEQFF. The CDR3 DNA reads TGTGCCAGCAGTTTTGCCCGAGACAATGAGCAGTTCTTC.

The chain combines TRBV7-2 with TRBJ2-2, with D unclear. Looked up from germline, CDR1 is SGHTA and CDR2 is FQGNSA. The CDR3 extends over 16 amino acids. V lost 3 bases to trimming and J lost 1 base, with 12 bases between them. CDR3 protein: CASSFLAAGNTGELFF. DNA for the CDR3: TGTGCCAGCAGCTTTTTGGCGGCCGGGAACACCGGGGAGCTGTTTTTT. The entire variable domain, with the rest obtained from reference TRBV7-2 and TRBJ2-2, is as follows: GAGVSQSPSNKVTEKGKDVELRCDPISGHTALYWYRQSLGQGLEFLIYFQGNSAPDKSGLPSDRFSAERTGGSVSTLTIQRTQQEDSAVYLCASSFLAAGNTGELFFGEGSRLTVL.

The table lists this clone with a count of one. This chain joins TRBV3-1 (or the pseudogene TRBV3-2) and TRBJ1-4; D unclear. CDR3 length: 15 residues. V gave up 4 bases and J gave up 7 bases, with 16 bases separating them. Germline V gene lookup returns CDR1 LGHDT and CDR2 YNNKEL (reference sequence). DNA for the CDR3: TGTGCCAGCAGCCTTCTGGAGGGAACGAGTGAAAAACTGTTTTTT. Translation: CASSLLEGTSEKLFF.

This clone was picked up one time. V gene TRBV7-3 combines with J gene TRBJ2-5; 7 bases are a match to TRBD2. Germline CDR1 and CDR2: SGHTA and FQGTGA. V lost 0 bases to trimming and J lost 1 base; unmatched junction nucleotides: 5. This CDR3 region has 16 residues. Written as DNA, the CDR3 is TGTGCCAGCAGCTTAACGGGAGGGGCTAGCCAAGAGACCCAGTACTTC. Its translation: CASSLTGGASQETQYF.

DNA of the CDR3: TGTGCCAGCAGCTTAGATAGGACAGCTGAGTACTTC. Translated, it gives CASSLDRTAEYF. V usage is TRBV7-2 and J usage is TRBJ2-7; D is perhaps TRBD1 (6 bases). Germline CDR1 reads SGHTA; CDR2 reads FQGNSA. V dropped 1 base and J dropped 11 bases, with 12 bases sitting between them. The CDR3 loop spans 12 amino acids.

This clone was counted once. The chain uses TRBV7-9 and TRBJ1-1; D is unresolved. This CDR3 is 12 amino acids long. V was pared by 5 bases and J by 3 bases, with 7 bases between. The germline CDR1 and CDR2 sequences are SEHNR and FQNEAQ (reference sequence). The CDR3 protein is CASSTLDTEAFF. The CDR3 region has the DNA TGTGCCAGCAGCACTTTGGACACTGAAGCTTTCTTT.

This rearrangement joins TRBV6-2 or TRBV6-3 to TRBJ1-5; D not resolved. Per germline, CDR1 MNHEY and CDR2 SVGEGT. Trimming cost V 6 bases and J 4 bases, with 10 bases left between them. The CDR3 is 13 residues long. The CDR3 sequence: CASSRDGNQPQHF. The CDR3 DNA sequence: TGTGCCAGCAGCCGAGATGGTAATCAGCCCCAGCATTTT.

The rearrangement links TRBV9 to TRBJ2-5; D unclear. The ends were cut back, 0 bases at V and 2 bases at J, with 14 bases in the middle. This CDR3 has 16 residues. Looked up from germline, CDR1 is SGDLS and CDR2 is YYNGEE. The CDR3 DNA reads TGTGCCAGCAGCGTAGGTATTGCGGCTAGTCAAGAGACCCAGTACTTC. It codes for CASSVGIAASQETQYF.

V usage is TRBV3-1 (or the pseudogene TRBV3-2) and J usage is TRBJ2-7, with 10 bases identical to TRBD2. The length of the CDR3 is 16 residues. Germline assignment: CDR1 LGHDT and CDR2 YNNKEL (reference sequence). V shed 0 bases and J 4 bases; nucleotides not matched to a gene: 6. CDR3: CASSQDLASGSYEQYF. The CDR3 coding sequence is TGTGCCAGCAGCCAAGATCTGGCTAGCGGGAGTTACGAGCAGTACTTC.

The V call is TRBV29-1, the J call TRBJ2-2, with 7 bases lining up with TRBD2. V lost 4 bases and J lost 4; bases outside the gene matches: 6. Germline assignment: CDR1 SQVTM and CDR2 ANQGSEA. CDR3 length equals 14 residues. The CDR3 region has the DNA TGCAGCGTTGCGGGGCTAGCGGCCACCGGGGAGCTGTTTTTT. Amino acid sequence: CSVAGLAATGELFF.

The chain is built from TRBV28 and TRBJ2-3, with no clear D. There are 11 residues in the CDR3. Trimming stripped 6 bases from V and 6 bases from J, with 7 bases between. Germline V CDR1 and CDR2: MDHEN, SYDVKM. The CDR3 region is CASSLRDTQYF. CDR3 bases: TGTGCCAGCAGCCTTCGGGATACGCAGTATTTT.

The rearrangement links TRBV28 to TRBJ2-6; D not certain. The CDR3 sequence is 13 residues long. Germline V gene data show CDR1 as MDHEN and CDR2 as SYDVKM. Trimming took off 7 bases at V and 1 base at J, with 5 bases between the two ends. The CDR3 spells CASTVSGANVLTF. The CDR3 bases are TGTGCCAGCACAGTTTCTGGGGCCAACGTCCTGACTTTC.

The gene calls are TRBV27 and TRBJ1-5; weak D call: TRBD1 (5 bases). CDR1 and CDR2 (germline): MNHEY, SMNVEV (reference sequence). Trimming took 4 bases from V and 0 from J, leaving 16 bases between them. CDR3 length: 17 residues. Here the CDR3 reads CASSSRIRGDSNQPQHF. The CDR3 region has the DNA TGTGCCAGCAGTTCACGGATCCGGGGGGATAGCAATCAGCCCCAGCATTTT.

The chain couples TRBV6-5 to TRBJ2-2; 10 bases are shared with TRBD2. Germline V CDR1 and CDR2: MNHEY, SVGAGI. CDR3 length equals 14 residues. The ends lost 5 bases at V and 7 bases at J; junction bases unmatched: 4. For the CDR3, the DNA is TGTGCCAGCAGTACCCTAGCGGGGGACGGGGAGCTGTTTTTT. Protein sequence: CASSTLAGDGELFF.

This chain connects TRBV7-9 to TRBJ2-6, with 8 nucleotides matching TRBD1. The CDR3 length is 19 residues. V gave up 7 bases and J gave up 0 bases; unmatched junction bases: 14. From germline, CDR1 is SEHNR and CDR2 FQNEAQ (reference sequence). As DNA, the CDR3 is TGTGCCAGCACCCTAGGGGGCGGGCAGGGGGCCTCTGGGGCCAACGTCCTGACTTTC. This sequence encodes CASTLGGGQGASGANVLTF.

This clone was found once. The chain carries TRBV18 and TRBJ2-1; 7 bases fit TRBD2. Germline CDR1 reads KGHSH; CDR2 reads LQKENI. Unmatched junction bases numbered 7, after V lost 0 bases and J lost 5 bases. The CDR3 covers 16 residues. This chain's CDR3 is CASSPPKLANDNEQFF. The CDR3 DNA reads TGTGCCAGCTCACCACCTAAACTAGCGAACGACAATGAGCAGTTCTTC. The entire variable domain, with the rest obtained from reference TRBV18 and TRBJ2-1, is as follows: NAGVMQNPRHLVRRRGQEARLRCSPMKGHSHVYWYRQLPEEGLKFMVYLQKENIIDESGMPKERFSAEFPKEGPSILRIQQVVRGDSAAYFCASSPPKLANDNEQFFGPGTRLTVL.

The chain links TRBV21-1 to TRBJ2-1; TRBD1 is the table's D call, not checked against the DNA. TRBV21-1 counts as a pseudogene. The CDR3 is 12 residues long. The CDR3 DNA follows: TGTGCCAGTCCTAAATTAAACAGGGGAGAGTTCTTC. Residues: CASPKLNRGEFF.